This T cell receptor (beta chain) was documented in a study of cytomegalovirus exposure and HLA in healthy donors. General study points: Association with HLA alleles at 0.05 false discovery rate was found for 16,951 TCR beta sequences in a later analysis. A list of about 160 TCR beta chains associated with cytomegalovirus was given.

With 60 Vbeta and 13 Jbeta primers, the PCR was carried out. TCRdb's table, derived via immunoSEQ multiplex PCR, lists solely in-frame clones and lacks some. This table holds 150,000 to 200,000 clones, 70% to 90% found once. In germline, CDR1 is SGHVS, CDR2 FNYEAQ. CDR3 length equals 15 residues. In regard to this clone: The antigen remains unidentified. Sequence at one end of the junction differs from germline and may be a read error.

Sample: PBMCs. V is TRBV7-6 and J is TRBJ2-5, with TRBD2 matching over 9 bases. The receptor was isolated from a young woman in good health and CMV-seronegative. CDR3 in DNA: TGTGCCAGCAGTTTAGCGGGGGCCCCGGGAGAGACCCAGTACTTC. It is translated as CASSLAGAPGETQYF.